This T cell receptor (beta chain) was profiled in a study of blood T cell repertoires in COVID-19. This CDR3 has 15 residues. The germline V and J ends were trimmed by 1 base and 9 bases, with 13 bases remaining between them. Germline-derived CDR1 and CDR2 are MGHRA and YSYEKL. The authors' processing: Estimation of nucleated cell counts relied on the amplification of reference gene primers. Clones were sequenced by immunoSEQ multiplex PCR, and TCRdb holds only the in-frame ones, with some missing. D and trimming come from the DNA, and the V and J calls and clone size come from that table. The table has about 130,000 clones, 86% seen once.

The clonotype was recovered from a woman aged 45-65 years who had recovered from COVID-19. The rearrangement uses TRBV4-1 and TRBJ1-6; no definite D call. Sequenced input: PBMCs or T cells enriched from blood (not recorded which). CDR3 in amino acids: CASSQAHEAGSPLHF. The CDR3 DNA reads as TGCGCCAGCAGCCAAGCCCACGAAGCTGGTTCACCCCTCCACTTT.